These T cell receptor beta chains were read from a single sample in a study of molecular identifiers for immune sequencing clone quantification. TCRdb fed the PCR reads into MiXCR, producing one record per CDR3 protein. The table records about 510,000 distinct CDR3 sequences, 20% to 25% of them present only once. Source material: naive CD8+ T cells from blood, with Jurkat cell RNA spiked in. The receptors here all came from a human donor in good health. Some libraries in this study had Jurkat cell RNA spiked in. Each CDR3 is given with its conserved first and last residue. D genes are given only for firm matches. The size field is filled for only some rows; it gives once, few, many or a size class.

V: TRBV5-1; size: .; D: TRBD1; J: TRBJ2-7; CDR3: CASSLSGQGAIEQYF; DNA: TGCGCCAGCAGCTTGTCAGGACAGGGGGCGATCGAGCAGTACTTC
V: TRBV21-1; size: many; D: .; J: TRBJ2-5; CDR3: CASSKRQVNNETQYF; DNA: TGTGCCAGCAGCAAGAGACAGGTCAATAACGAGACCCAGTACTTC
V: TRBV4-3; size: few; D: TRBD1; J: TRBJ2-7; CDR3: CASSQDLTGGGSYEQYF; DNA: TGCGCCAGCAGCCAAGATCTCACAGGGGGTGGCTCCTACGAGCAGTACTTC
V: TRBV9; size: many; D: .; J: TRBJ2-7; CDR3: CASSVSPGQRYEQYF; DNA: TGTGCCAGCAGCGTATCCCCCGGACAGAGGTACGAGCAGTACTTC
V: TRBV7-6; size: many; D: TRBD2; J: TRBJ2-3; CDR3: CASTAVGGTGTDTQYF; DNA: TGTGCCAGCACCGCCGTGGGGGGGACGGGCACAGATACGCAGTATTTT
V: TRBV6-5; size: .; D: TRBD1; J: TRBJ2-7; CDR3: CASGYGTGMSNEQYF; DNA: TGTGCCAGCGGTTACGGGACAGGGATGAGCAACGAGCAGTACTTC
V: TRBV7-9; size: few; D: .; J: TRBJ2-1; CDR3: CASSSLEGFNEQFF; DNA: TGTGCCAGCAGCTCGCTGGAAGGATTCAATGAGCAGTTCTTC
V: TRBV7-6; size: many; D: TRBD1; J: TRBJ2-3; CDR3: CASSEGGSDTQYF; DNA: TGTGCCAGCAGCGAAGGGGGCTCAGATACGCAGTATTTT
V: TRBV4-2; size: .; D: TRBD2; J: TRBJ2-7; CDR3: CASSQDGSGRGSSYEQYF; DNA: TGTGCCAGCAGCCAAGATGGGAGCGGGAGGGGGAGCTCCTACGAGCAGTACTTC
V: TRBV4-3; size: many; D: .; J: TRBJ2-2; CDR3: CASSQDPAGTGELFF; DNA: TGCGCCAGCAGCCAAGATCCGGCTGGGACCGGGGAGCTGTTTTTT